This T cell receptor (beta chain) was captured by sequencing in a study of shared clonotypes between healthy human individuals. The wider study: The plates for each donor numbered three CD4 naive, three CD4 memory, two CD8 naive and one CD8 memory.

Libraries were prepared by immunoSEQ multiplex PCR; TCRdb keeps only in-frame clonotypes and omits some of them. The sample lists 300,000 to 400,000 clones, 74% seen once, with over 9% in the top ten. V gave up 3 bases and J gave up 4 bases, with 13 bases separating them. This CDR3 has 15 amino acids. The germline CDR1 and CDR2 sequences are GTSNPN and SVGIG (reference sequence). The chain joins TRBV30 to TRBJ2-6, with D possibly matching TRBD2 (6 bases). The clonotype originates from a man aged 25-40 years in good health. Sample: memory CD4+ T cells sorted from blood. As to subset: CD45RA-negative fraction. CDR3 loop: CAWSNLAGGANVLTF. CDR3 bases: TGTGCCTGGAGCAACTTGGCGGGAGGGGCCAACGTCCTGACTTTC.